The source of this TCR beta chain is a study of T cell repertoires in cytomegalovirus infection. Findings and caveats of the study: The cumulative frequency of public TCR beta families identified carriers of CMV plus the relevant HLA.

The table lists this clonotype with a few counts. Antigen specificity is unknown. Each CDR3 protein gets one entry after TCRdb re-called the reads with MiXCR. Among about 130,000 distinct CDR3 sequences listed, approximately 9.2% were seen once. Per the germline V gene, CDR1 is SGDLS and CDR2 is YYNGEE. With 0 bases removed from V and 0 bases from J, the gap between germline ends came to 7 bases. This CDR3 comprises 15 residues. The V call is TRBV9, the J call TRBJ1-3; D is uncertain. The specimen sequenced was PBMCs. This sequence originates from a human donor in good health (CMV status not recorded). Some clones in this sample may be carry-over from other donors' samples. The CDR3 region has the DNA TGTGCCAGCAGCGTAGGCGCCGGCTCTGGAAACACCATATATTTT. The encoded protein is CASSVGAGSGNTIYF.